The clone carrying this T cell receptor beta chain was seen more than once but under ten times. V lost 1 base and J lost 12, with 10 bases in between. The CDR3 is 11 residues long. Germline CDR1 and CDR2: SEHNR and FQNEAQ (reference sequence). The record originates from a study of blood T cell repertoires in COVID-19. Here immunoSEQ multiplex PCR was the method, and the copy in TCRdb shows in-frame clones only, minus some. This repertoire shows a few hundred thousand clones, more than 75% found once; its top ten account for over 9%. This TCR derives from an elderly man with acute or convalescent COVID-19. The chain couples TRBV7-9 to TRBJ2-7; D is perhaps TRBD1 (6 bases). The sample comprised peripheral blood. CDR3: CASSLGAGVYF. The CDR3 bases are TGTGCCAGCAGCTTAGGAGCAGGGGTGTACTTC.